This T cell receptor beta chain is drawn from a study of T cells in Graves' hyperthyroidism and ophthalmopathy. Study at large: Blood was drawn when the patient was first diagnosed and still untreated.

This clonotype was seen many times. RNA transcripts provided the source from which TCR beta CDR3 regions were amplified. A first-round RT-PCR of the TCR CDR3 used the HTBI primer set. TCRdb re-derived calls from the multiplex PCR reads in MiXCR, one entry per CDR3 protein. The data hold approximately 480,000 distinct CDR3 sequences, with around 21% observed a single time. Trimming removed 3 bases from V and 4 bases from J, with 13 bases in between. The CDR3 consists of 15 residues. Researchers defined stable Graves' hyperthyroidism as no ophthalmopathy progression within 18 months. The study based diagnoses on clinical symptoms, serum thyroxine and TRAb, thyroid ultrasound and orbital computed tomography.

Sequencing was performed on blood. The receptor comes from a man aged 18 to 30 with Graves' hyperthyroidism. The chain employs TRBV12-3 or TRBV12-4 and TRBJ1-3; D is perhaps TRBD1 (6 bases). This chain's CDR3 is CASSFNGGGGNTIYF. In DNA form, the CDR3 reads TGTGCCAGCAGTTTCAACGGGGGCGGGGGAAACACCATATATTTT.